These 30 T cell receptor beta chains were all obtained from the same sample, sequenced in a study of blood T cell repertoires in COVID-19. Libraries were prepared by immunoSEQ multiplex PCR; TCRdb keeps only in-frame clonotypes and omits some of them. The sample includes about 310,000 clones, around 87% seen only once; the top ten take around 8%. Sequencing was carried out using peripheral blood. The receptors shown here come from a woman between 50 and 59 years old who had recovered from COVID-19.

This rearrangement joins TRBV6-2 or TRBV6-3 to TRBJ2-7; D perhaps matches TRBD2 (6 bases). V lost 4 bases, J lost 3 bases, and 16 bases lay in between. Germline CDR1 is MNHEY and CDR2 is SVGEGT. CDR3 length: 15 residues. CDR3 bases: TGTGCCAGCAGTTCGCCGGGACTTTCAAACTACGAGCAGTACTTC. Protein: CASSSPGLSNYEQYF.

The rearrangement joins TRBV7-9 to TRBJ2-7; the match to TRBD1 covers 7 bases. This CDR3 is built from 14 residues. V trimming: 5 bases; J trimming: 0 bases; junction bases outside the gene matches: 4. The germline V gene encodes CDR1 SEHNR and CDR2 FQNEAQ (reference sequence). CDR3 in DNA: TGTGCCAGCAGCACAGGGGCCCTCTCCTACGAGCAGTACTTC. Translating it yields CASSTGALSYEQYF.

This clone was detected only a few times. The CDR3 spells CASSLAGSQGYEQYF. In DNA form, the CDR3 reads TGTGCCAGCAGCTTAGCGGGCAGCCAGGGGTACGAGCAGTACTTC. The V gene is TRBV7-2, the J gene TRBJ2-7; D possibly corresponds to TRBD1 (6 bases). The CDR3 contains 15 residues. The V end lost 0 bases, the J end lost 4 bases, and 13 bases lay between the germline ends. Germline assignment: CDR1 SGHTA and CDR2 FQGNSA.

CDR3 in amino acids: CASSGGRPGGEKLFF. For the CDR3, the DNA is TGTGCCAGCAGCGGAGGACGGCCGGGAGGTGAAAAACTGTTTTTT. The chain couples TRBV9 to TRBJ1-4; D uncertain. Per the germline V gene, CDR1 is SGDLS and CDR2 is YYNGEE. CDR3 length equals 15 residues. Trimming cost V 3 bases and J 7 bases, with 16 bases left between them.

This clone was detected only a few times. V is TRBV28 and J is TRBJ1-1; no clear D gene. The V and J ends lost 5 bases and 5 bases respectively, with 18 bases between them. This CDR3 contains 15 residues. CDR1 is MDHEN, CDR2 SYDVKM, per germline. Here the CDR3 DNA reads TGTGCCAGCAGTCCTGCGGGGAGTGGAAAGACTGAAGCTTTCTTT. Its protein product is CASSPAGSGKTEAFF.

This rearrangement joins TRBV28 to TRBJ1-5; 7 bases match TRBD1. The V and J ends lost 7 bases and 5 bases, in that order; junction bases with no gene match: 11. The CDR3 extends over 15 amino acids. In germline, CDR1 is MDHEN, CDR2 SYDVKM. Written as DNA, the CDR3 is TGTGCCAGCATGTCAGGGGGTTTGAGTGATCAGCCCCAGCATTTT. This translates into CASMSGGLSDQPQHF.

This chain links TRBV5-4 with TRBJ1-4; the D gene is possibly TRBD1 (6 bases). The CDR3 spans 16 residues. Germline loops: CDR1 SGHNT, CDR2 YYREEE (reference sequence). The V end was cut by 0 bases, the J end by 8 bases, with 17 bases between. CDR3 loop: CASSLAGGGSNEKLFF. CDR3 in DNA: TGTGCCAGCAGCTTGGCCGGGGGGGGCAGCAACGAAAAACTGTTTTTT.

This rearrangement joins TRBV28 to TRBJ2-7; TRBD2 might be the D (6 bases). Germline V lookup: CDR1 MDHEN, CDR2 SYDVKM. Trimming took off 6 bases at V and 5 bases at J, with 8 bases between the two ends. The CDR3 is 11 residues long. The chain's CDR3 is CASRGGNEQYF. CDR3 in DNA: TGTGCCAGCAGGGGGGGAAACGAGCAGTACTTC.

This clone was seen a few times. The genes are TRBV19 and TRBJ2-5, with D perhaps TRBD1 (5 bases). V gave up 4 bases and J gave up 5 bases, with 14 bases separating them. The CDR3 sequence is 14 residues long. Looked up from germline, CDR1 is LNHDA and CDR2 is SQIVND (reference sequence). This chain's CDR3 is CASSKSGNLETQYF. In nucleotides, the CDR3 is TGTGCCAGTAGTAAGTCAGGGAATTTGGAGACCCAGTACTTC.

The chain has TRBV5-1 and TRBJ2-1; 7 bases fit TRBD2. The V gene end was trimmed by 0 bases and the J gene end by 7 bases; junction bases not matched to a gene: 7. CDR3 length equals 15 residues. CDR1 and CDR2 from the germline V gene are SGHRS and YFSETQ. The DNA of the CDR3 is TGCGCCAGCAGCTTGGAGTCGGGGGGTTTGAATGAGCAGTTCTTC. It yields the protein CASSLESGGLNEQFF.

The chain carries TRBV28 and TRBJ1-2; 9 bases align to TRBD1. In germline, CDR1 is MDHEN, CDR2 SYDVKM. Germline trimming cut 5 bases from V and 3 bases from J; bases unmatched to any gene: 7. The CDR3 runs to 15 residues. The CDR3 region has the DNA TGTGCCAGCAGTAACAGGGGGCGGGGGGACTATGGCTACACCTTC. It translates to CASSNRGRGDYGYTF.

This clone was recorded only once. The chain recombines TRBV28 with TRBJ2-3, with 8 bases lining up with TRBD2. Germline values: CDR1 MDHEN, CDR2 SYDVKM. V shed 6 bases and J 2 bases; nucleotides not matched to a gene: 7. The CDR3 is 15 residues long. CDR3 in amino acids: CASRRLAPDTDTQYF. CDR3 sequence (DNA): TGTGCCAGCAGACGACTAGCGCCAGACACAGATACGCAGTATTTT. Filled out from reference TRBV28 and TRBJ2-3, the complete variable domain reads DVKVTQSSRYLVKRTGEKVFLECVQDMDHENMFWYRQDPGLGLRLIYFSYDVKMKEKGDIPEGYSVSREKKERFSLILESASTNQTSMYLCASRRLAPDTDTQYFGPGTRLTVL.

V is TRBV29-1 and J is TRBJ1-1; D remains unclear. The CDR3 runs to 14 residues. CDR1 SQVTM and CDR2 ANQGSEA come from the germline V gene. V was shortened by 4 bases and J by 10 bases, with 22 bases between the two germline ends. The DNA for the CDR3 is TGCAGCGTTGTATTGAGACTGAAGCGTTCTGGAGCTTTCTTT. Translation: CSVVLRLKRSGAFF.

This chain connects TRBV11-3 to TRBJ2-1, with D perhaps matching TRBD1 (6 bases). The V end was cut by 4 bases, the J end by 10 bases, with 14 bases between. The CDR3 has 13 amino acids. CDR1 and CDR2 from the germline V gene are SGHNT and YENEEA. The DNA of the CDR3 is TGTGCCAGCAGCTCAAACAGGGACGGGGAGCAGTTCTTC. This translates into CASSSNRDGEQFF.

V usage is TRBV6-5 and J usage is TRBJ2-5, with TRBD2 matching over 7 bases. CDR1 and CDR2 from the germline V gene are MNHEY and SVGAGI. V gave up 11 bases and J gave up 5 bases; unmatched junction bases: 11. CDR3 length equals 13 residues. In DNA, the CDR3 is TGTGCCCTGGGTCGCCAGGGAGGGGAGACCCAGTACTTC. Its translation: CALGRQGGETQYF.

This chain joins TRBV2 and TRBJ2-7; the D gene is possibly TRBD2 (5 bases). The CDR3 length is 13 residues. The V and J ends lost 7 bases and 4 bases respectively, with 14 bases between them. Germline V gene lookup returns CDR1 SNHLY and CDR2 FYNNEI. CDR3 sequence (DNA): TGTGCCAGCACCCTAGAGGGTAGTTACGAGCAGTACTTC. Protein: CASTLEGSYEQYF.

The rearrangement joins TRBV6-5 to TRBJ1-6; the match to TRBD1 covers 9 bases. Germline V gives CDR1 MNHEY, CDR2 SVGAGI. CDR3 size: 14 residues. Trimming cost V 5 bases and J 8 bases; bases outside gene matches: 4. The CDR3 bases are TGTGCCAGCAGTCCAGGGACAGGGCATTCACCCCTCCACTTT. It codes for CASSPGTGHSPLHF.

The rearrangement uses TRBV27 and TRBJ2-2; 9 nucleotides line up with TRBD2. After removal of 6 bases from V and 7 bases from J, the junction contained 9 bases not matched to a gene. Looked up from germline, CDR1 is MNHEY and CDR2 is SMNVEV (reference sequence). The CDR3 runs 15 residues. The CDR3, as DNA: TGTGCCAGCAGATTAGCGGGAGTCCAGCACGGGGAGCTGTTTTTT. Its translation: CASRLAGVQHGELFF.

This chain joins TRBV19 and TRBJ1-4; TRBD1 aligns across 12 bases. J lost 8 bases, V lost 8 bases, and 3 bases had no gene match. This CDR3 region has 13 residues. CDR1 and CDR2 from the germline V gene are LNHDA and SQIVND (reference sequence). CDR3 coding DNA: TGTGCCAGTGGGGGACAGGGGGCGGAAAAACTGTTTTTT. Translation gives CASGGQGAEKLFF.

The chain is built from TRBV7-3 and TRBJ1-1; D uncertain. The CDR3 consists of 13 residues. The V end lost 3 bases, the J end lost 0 bases, and 5 bases lay between the germline ends. Germline V lookup: CDR1 SGHTA, CDR2 FQGTGA. CDR3 sequence: CASSFNLNTEAFF. DNA of the CDR3: TGTGCCAGCAGCTTCAACTTGAACACTGAAGCTTTCTTT.

The rearrangement links TRBV2 to TRBJ1-2; TRBD1 matches at 9 bases. J was trimmed by 5 bases and V by 5 bases; bases with no gene match: 9. Looked up from germline, CDR1 is SNHLY and CDR2 is FYNNEI. The CDR3 totals 15 residues. The CDR3, as DNA: TGTGCCAGCAGTATTAACAGGGGGCGTGGGTATGGCTACACCTTC. This gives the protein CASSINRGRGYGYTF.

The V gene is TRBV24-1, the J gene TRBJ1-2, with 7 bases identical to TRBD1. The CDR3 runs 14 residues. Germline assignment: CDR1 KGHDR and CDR2 SFDVKD. With V trimmed by 3 bases and J by 3 bases, 3 bases remained unmatched. The CDR3 here is CATSDEGTDYGYTF. For the CDR3, the DNA is TGTGCCACCAGTGATGAGGGGACAGACTATGGCTACACCTTC.

The chain combines TRBV7-2 with TRBJ2-3; D is perhaps TRBD2 (5 bases). The V gene lost 5 bases and the J gene lost 4 bases, with 16 bases spanning the gap. Germline lookup yields CDR1 SGHTA and CDR2 FQGNSA. The CDR3 is made up of 15 amino acids. The chain's CDR3 is CASSSVRARADTQYF. CDR3 nucleotide sequence: TGTGCCAGCAGCAGTGTGAGGGCGCGCGCAGATACGCAGTATTTT.

This chain uses TRBV5-6 with TRBJ2-7; D not resolved. This CDR3 is built from 11 residues. V lost 4 bases and J 6 bases, leaving 8 bases between the germline ends. Germline V gene data show CDR1 as SGHDT and CDR2 as YYEEEE. The CDR3 reads CASSLYAEQYF. The CDR3 nucleotides are TGTGCCAGCAGCCTCTATGCCGAGCAGTACTTC.

The chain is built from TRBV19 and TRBJ2-2; tentative D call: TRBD2 (5 bases). Trimming pared 1 base from V and 2 bases from J, leaving 5 bases between. Germline values: CDR1 LNHDA, CDR2 SQIVND (reference sequence). CDR3 length equals 14 residues. The CDR3 sequence: CASSIASNTGELFF. The CDR3 coding sequence is TGTGCCAGTAGTATAGCTAGCAACACCGGGGAGCTGTTTTTT.

CDR3 sequence (DNA): TGTGCCATCAGTGGGACTCAGGGGGCGAACTATGGCTACACCTTC. This encodes CAISGTQGANYGYTF. V usage is TRBV10-3 and J usage is TRBJ1-2, with 8 nucleotides matching TRBD1. CDR1 is ENHRY, CDR2 SYGVKD, per germline. The CDR3 covers 15 residues. V gave up 4 bases and J gave up 2 bases; unmatched junction bases: 6.

The chain couples TRBV28 to TRBJ2-5; TRBD1 might be the D (8 bases). V lost 5 bases and J lost 4, with 17 bases in between. The CDR3 is 15 amino acids. Germline CDR1 is MDHEN and CDR2 is SYDVKM. Here the CDR3 DNA reads TGTGCCAGCAGTGGCAGGGGGCGGGAGAGAGAGACCCAGTACTTC. This sequence encodes CASSGRGRERETQYF.

On this clone itself: In the same sample, other DNA sequences code for this CDR3. The J gene is TRBJ1-5, the V gene TRBV5-1; TRBD1 matches 9 bases. Trimming took 0 bases from V and 5 from J; bases not matched to a gene: 0. Germline CDR1 SGHRS, CDR2 YFSETQ. This CDR3 has 14 residues. The CDR3 sequence is CASSLGQGDQPQHF. In DNA, the CDR3 is TGCGCCAGCAGCTTGGGACAGGGGGATCAGCCCCAGCATTTT.

The chain joins TRBV28 to TRBJ2-2, with 10 bases that match TRBD1. The trim removed 2 bases at V and 4 bases at J, leaving 4 bases unmatched. The CDR3 covers 16 residues. Germline V gene data show CDR1 as MDHEN and CDR2 as SYDVKM. The CDR3 DNA sequence: TGTGCCAGCAGTTTAGGCCGGACAGGGGGCACCGGGGAGCTGTTTTTT. Translating it yields CASSLGRTGGTGELFF.

The table lists this clone with a count of one. V usage is TRBV5-6 and J usage is TRBJ2-7; perhaps TRBD1 as D (6 bases). The CDR3 runs to 13 residues. V was shortened by 1 base and J by 7 bases, with 12 bases between the two germline ends. The V gene's germline CDR1 is SGHDT and CDR2 YYEEEE. CDR3 region: CASSLLQGREQYF. The CDR3 DNA follows: TGTGCCAGCAGCTTGTTGCAGGGGCGGGAGCAGTACTTC.